Listed below are T cell receptor beta chains from one sample, sequenced in a study of T-cell reconstitution after alpha-beta-depleted transplantation in children. MiXCR was run by TCRdb on the PCR reads, yielding one entry per CDR3 protein. The top ten hold about 0.79% of the sample, which has around 700,000 distinct CDR3 sequences, approximately 14% seen once. Sequencing used PBMCs, obtained before TCRalphabeta/CD19-depleted stem cell transplant. These receptors came from a girl aged 2 to 10 with congenital amegakaryocytic thrombocytopenia, due to receive a stem cell transplant. The CDR3 runs from the conserved cysteine through the conserved F or W. The D gene is left open where the match is weak. Rows may omit the clone size; those that give it use once, few, many or a size class.

d_call | clone_size | j_call | v_call | cdr3_nt | cdr3_aa
- | few | TRBJ2-3 | TRBV11-2 | TGTGCCAGCAGCTCCTTCACGGTTACGCAGTATTTT | CASSSFTVTQYF
TRBD2 | many | TRBJ2-7 | TRBV5-6 | TGTGCCAGCAGCTTGTTCAAAGCGGGAGGACGTTCAACCTACGAGCAGTACTTC | CASSLFKAGGRSTYEQYF
- | few | TRBJ1-2 | TRBV12-3/TRBV12-4 | TGTGCCAGCAGTTTTTACGGAAACTATGGCTACACCTTC | CASSFYGNYGYTF
- | - | TRBJ2-1 | TRBV5-5 | TGTGCCAGCAGCCAATGGAATGAGCAGTTCTTC | CASSQWNEQFF
- | many | TRBJ2-1 | TRBV6-2/TRBV6-3 | TGTGCCAGCACACGTGACCAGTCGGCAAGTGAGCAGTTCTTC | CASTRDQSASEQFF
- | few | TRBJ2-1 | TRBV7-9 | TGTGCCAGCAGTTTCGAGGGTTTCGATGAGCAGTTCTTC | CASSFEGFDEQFF
TRBD2 | few | TRBJ2-2 | TRBV5-1 | TGCGCCAGCAGCATGGGACTAGCGGGCACCGGGGAGCTGTTTTTT | CASSMGLAGTGELFF
- | few | TRBJ2-2 | TRBV29-1 | TGCAGCGTAGGGGACATGGACACCGGGGAGCTGTTTTTT | CSVGDMDTGELFF
- | few | TRBJ1-5 | TRBV7-2 | TGTGCCAGCAGCTTAGTTGCGGCTAGCAATCAGCCCCAGCATTTT | CASSLVAASNQPQHF
- | - | TRBJ2-1 | TRBV30 | TGTGCCTGGAGTGGGATTAGTTTTTCCTGGCGGCGGGCCTACAATGAGCAGTTCTTC | CAWSGISFSWRRAYNEQFF
- | - | TRBJ2-2 | TRBV3-1 | TGTGCCAGCAGCCAAGACATTATTTGGCGGCTAGTGAACACCGGGGAGCTGTTTTTT | CASSQDIIWRLVNTGELFF
TRBD1 | many | TRBJ2-2 | TRBV9 | TGTGCCAGCGAGGACAGGTTCACCGGGGAGCTGTTTTTT | CASEDRFTGELFF
TRBD2 | - | TRBJ2-3 | TRBV10-3 | TGTGCCATCAGAAGCGGGACGGCAGATACGCAGTATTTT | CAIRSGTADTQYF
TRBD2 | many | TRBJ2-1 | TRBV20-1 | TGCAGTGCTAGCCGGCTAGCGGGCTACAATGAGCAGTTCTTC | CSASRLAGYNEQFF
- | many | TRBJ2-7 | TRBV5-1 | TGCGCCAGCAGCTTGGCCGTGGGAAACTACGAGCAGTACTTC | CASSLAVGNYEQYF
- | many | TRBJ1-1 | TRBV18 | TGTGCCAGCTCACACATTGGCACTGAAGCTTTCTTT | CASSHIGTEAFF
- | - | TRBJ2-3 | TRBV10-3 | TGTGCCATCCAGGGGTCGATCATTTCTAGCACAGATACGCAGTATTTT | CAIQGSIISSTDTQYF
- | many | TRBJ2-7 | TRBV20-1 | TGCAGTGCTAGAGTAAGGAACACCTACGAGCAGTACTTC | CSARVRNTYEQYF
TRBD2 | many | TRBJ2-5 | TRBV5-1 | TGCGCCAGCAGTCCTGGACTAGCGGGATTAGAGACCCAGTACTTC | CASSPGLAGLETQYF
- | many | TRBJ2-5 | TRBV10-3 | TGTGCCATCAGCGGGACTGTCCAAGAGACCCAGTACTTC | CAISGTVQETQYF
TRBD2 | few | TRBJ2-1 | TRBV15 | TGTGCCACCAGCAGGACTAGCGGTAACAATGAGCAGTTCTTC | CATSRTSGNNEQFF
- | few | TRBJ2-1 | TRBV12-5 | TGTGCTAGTGGTGGGGCAGGGTGGAATGAGCAGTTCTTC | CASGGAGWNEQFF
TRBD1 | many | TRBJ2-7 | TRBV20-1 | TGCAGTGCTTTGAGACAGGGGGAACCAGGCGAGCAGTACTTC | CSALRQGEPGEQYF
- | few | TRBJ2-5 | TRBV29-1 | TGCAGCGTTGAAGGGGGCCTTCGGGAGACCCAGTACTTC | CSVEGGLRETQYF
- | - | TRBJ2-3 | TRBV2 | TGTGCCAGCAGTGCCAAAGGGGTGGTCACAGATACGCAGTATTTT | CASSAKGVVTDTQYF
TRBD2 | many | TRBJ2-3 | TRBV12-3/TRBV12-4 | TGTGCCAGCAGTTCCCATGGAGCGGGAGTGAAAGATACGCAGTATTTT | CASSSHGAGVKDTQYF
- | - | TRBJ1-5 | TRBV27 | TGTGCCAGCAGACGGGACCTATATCAGCCCCAGCATTTT | CASRRDLYQPQHF
- | - | TRBJ2-5 | TRBV7-6 | TGTGCCAGCAGCCTCATAGCGGTCCAAGAGACCCAGTACTTC | CASSLIAVQETQYF
- | - | TRBJ1-2 | TRBV29-1 | TGCAGCGTTGAAGATGTGTGGAATGGCTACACCTTC | CSVEDVWNGYTF
- | many | TRBJ1-3 | TRBV20-1 | TGCAGTATATCCCCCCGGGGGTACTCTGGAAACACCATATATTTT | CSISPRGYSGNTIYF
- | few | TRBJ1-6 | TRBV7-9 | TGTGCCAGCAGCTTAACGGACATCAATTCACCCCTCCACTTT | CASSLTDINSPLHF
- | many | TRBJ1-1 | TRBV29-1 | TGCAGCGTTGAAGGGGAGCGGGGAACTGCTGAAGCTTTCTTT | CSVEGERGTAEAFF
TRBD2 | many | TRBJ2-1 | TRBV15 | TGTGCCACCAGCAGACCCCAAGCGGGAGGGATGGAGTTCTTC | CATSRPQAGGMEFF